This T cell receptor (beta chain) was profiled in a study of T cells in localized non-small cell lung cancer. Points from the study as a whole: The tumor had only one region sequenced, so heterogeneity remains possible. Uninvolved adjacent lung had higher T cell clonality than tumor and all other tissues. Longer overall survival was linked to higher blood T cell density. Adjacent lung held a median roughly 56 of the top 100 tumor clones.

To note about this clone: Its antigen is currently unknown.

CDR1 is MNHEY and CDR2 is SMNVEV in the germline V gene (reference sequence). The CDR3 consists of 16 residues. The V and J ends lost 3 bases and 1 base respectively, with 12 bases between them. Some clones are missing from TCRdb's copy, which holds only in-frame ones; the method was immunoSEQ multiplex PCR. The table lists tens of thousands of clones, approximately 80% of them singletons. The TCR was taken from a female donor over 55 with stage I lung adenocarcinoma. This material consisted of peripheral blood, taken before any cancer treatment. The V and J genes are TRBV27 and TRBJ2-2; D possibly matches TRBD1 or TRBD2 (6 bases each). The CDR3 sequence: CASSFPGAGNTGELFF. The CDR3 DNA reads TGTGCCAGCAGTTTCCCGGGGGCGGGGAACACCGGGGAGCTGTTTTTT.